A selection of T cell receptor beta chains follows, all from one sample in a study of blood T cell repertoires in COVID-19. Measured with immunoSEQ multiplex PCR; TCRdb has only the in-frame clones, and not every one. The sample lists under 200,000 clones; approximately 79% were seen once. Sequencing used peripheral blood. These receptors were collected from a man aged 25-40 years with active or convalescent COVID-19. The CDR3 runs from the conserved cysteine through the conserved F or W. Each record gives: J gene, clone size, CDR3 length, V gene, D gene, CDR3 DNA, CDR3 protein. A D gene is named only where the DNA matches it firmly. Some rows have no size entry. The others give once, few or many, or a class for an expanded clone.

TRBJ1-1 | few | 14 | TRBV6-6 | TRBD1 | TGTGCCAGCAGTTATGGGAACAGGGGAGTTGAAGCTTTCTTT | CASSYGNRGVEAFF
TRBJ1-4 | - | 14 | TRBV21-1 | - | TGTGCCAGCAGCAAAGTGTTCGGGGAGGAAAAACTGTTTTTT | CASSKVFGEEKLFF
TRBJ2-7 | - | 16 | TRBV13 | - | TGTGCCAGCAGCTTAGGCAGGGAACTAAGCTCCTACGAGCAGTACTTC | CASSLGRELSSYEQYF
TRBJ2-1 | - | 16 | TRBV11-2 | TRBD1 | TGTGCCAGCAGTGTAAGGGGACAGGGGGAGTGGAATGAGCAGTTCTTC | CASSVRGQGEWNEQFF
TRBJ2-1 | - | 15 | TRBV28 | TRBD2 | TGTGCCAGCACTAGCGGGGGTATCGTTTACAATGAGCAGTTCTTC | CASTSGGIVYNEQFF
TRBJ1-4 | - | 11 | TRBV20-1 | - | TGCAGTGCTAGACTTAATGAAAAACTGTTTTTT | CSARLNEKLFF
TRBJ1-1 | once | 13 | TRBV9 | - | TGTGCCAGCAGCGGCGAGGGGAACACTGAAGCTTTCTTT | CASSGEGNTEAFF
TRBJ1-2 | - | 13 | TRBV25-1 | - | TGTGCCAGCAGTGAAAGGGAGTTGTATGGCTACACCTTC | CASSERELYGYTF
TRBJ1-1 | - | 13 | TRBV7-2 | - | TGTGCCAGCAGCTTATCCGAGGACACTGAAGCTTTCTTT | CASSLSEDTEAFF
TRBJ2-5 | once | 14 | TRBV13 | - | TGTGCCAGCAGCTTGGACAGAAAGGGGGAGACCCAGTACTTC | CASSLDRKGETQYF
TRBJ1-5 | once | 14 | TRBV29-1 | - | TGCAGCGTTTCCACAGGGAATAGCAATCAGCCCCAGCATTTT | CSVSTGNSNQPQHF
TRBJ1-2 | - | 15 | TRBV11-2 | - | TGTGCCAGCAGCTTAGAGTCACAGGCCAACTATGGCTACACCTTC | CASSLESQANYGYTF
TRBJ1-1 | - | 17 | TRBV18 | - | TGTGCCAGCTCACCTTTGGAGAGTCAGCCACTGAACACTGAAGCTTTCTTT | CASSPLESQPLNTEAFF
TRBJ1-1 | - | 14 | TRBV19 | TRBD1 | TGTGCCAGTAGTATCGGGGACAGCCTTCCTGAAGCTTTCTTT | CASSIGDSLPEAFF
TRBJ2-7 | - | 16 | TRBV12-5 | - | TGTGCTAGTGGTTTGGTTCTTGGGGCTGACCGCTACGAGCAGTACTTC | CASGLVLGADRYEQYF
TRBJ1-5 | - | 15 | TRBV28 | - | TGTGCCAGCAGTTTAGGGGGCCCATTGAGTCAGCCCCAGCATTTT | CASSLGGPLSQPQHF
TRBJ2-6 | - | 17 | TRBV5-6 | - | TGTGCCAGCAGCTTGGCCAGGTCGTACGCTGGGGCCAACGTCCTGACTTTC | CASSLARSYAGANVLTF
TRBJ1-4 | - | 14 | TRBV14 | - | TGTGCCAGCAGCCAAGTGGGGGCCGGAGAAAAACTGTTTTTT | CASSQVGAGEKLFF
TRBJ1-2 | - | 12 | TRBV2 | - | TGTGCCACTAAGACACGGGATAGCGGCTACACCTTC | CATKTRDSGYTF
TRBJ1-1 | - | 15 | TRBV27 | - | TGTGCCAGCAGTTTATCGGGAGGTGGGTGGTCTGAAGCTTTCTTT | CASSLSGGGWSEAFF
TRBJ2-2 | - | 15 | TRBV7-3 | - | TGTGCCAGCAGCTTCATCACAACGAACACCGGGGAGCTGTTTTTT | CASSFITTNTGELFF
TRBJ1-2 | - | 14 | TRBV30 | - | TGTGCCTGGATCCCCCAGGTCCTTTCGCATGGCTACACCTTC | CAWIPQVLSHGYTF
TRBJ1-5 | - | 15 | TRBV12-5 | - | TGTGCTAGTGGACCGGGGGAGGTGAACAATCAGCCCCAGCATTTT | CASGPGEVNNQPQHF
TRBJ2-1 | - | 14 | TRBV14 | TRBD2 | TGTGCCAGCAGCCTGGCTAGCGGGGGGGATGAGCAGTTCTTC | CASSLASGGDEQFF
TRBJ1-6 | - | 15 | TRBV5-1 | - | TGCGCCAGCAGCTTGGCAGGACAACCCAATTCACCCCTCCACTTT | CASSLAGQPNSPLHF
TRBJ2-6 | once | 15 | TRBV28 | TRBD1 | TGTGCCAGCAGTTCAGGGGGCTCTGGGGCCAACGTCCTGACTTTC | CASSSGGSGANVLTF
TRBJ1-6 | once | 15 | TRBV3-1/TRBV3-2 | TRBD1 | TGTGCCAGCAGGGGAACAGGGGCAAAGAATTCACCCCTCCACTTT | CASRGTGAKNSPLHF
TRBJ2-2 | - | 17 | TRBV28 | TRBD2 | TGTGCCAGCAGTTCCCCTAGCGGGAGGGCGAACACCGGGGAGCTGTTTTTT | CASSSPSGRANTGELFF
TRBJ2-5 | - | 13 | TRBV7-9 | - | TGTGCCAGCAGCTTTTCAGGGTCCGAGACCCAGTACTTC | CASSFSGSETQYF
TRBJ1-6 | - | 15 | TRBV13 | TRBD1 | TGTGCCAGCAGCTTACCGGGACAGGGGCAATCACCCCTCCACTTT | CASSLPGQGQSPLHF
TRBJ2-7 | - | 15 | TRBV10-2 | TRBD2 | TGCGCCAGCAGTGAGTGGGGCGGGAGGTCGGGGGAGCAGTACTTC | CASSEWGGRSGEQYF
TRBJ1-2 | - | 15 | TRBV18 | - | TGTGCCAGCTCATCTACGGGGGGAGGCAACTATGGCTACACCTTC | CASSSTGGGNYGYTF
TRBJ1-2 | - | 14 | TRBV5-6 | - | TGTGCCAGCAGCTTTGCCGGGGGAAACTATGGCTACACCTTC | CASSFAGGNYGYTF
TRBJ1-5 | - | 16 | TRBV19 | - | TGTGCCAGTAGTATTCGGCAGGGAGGGAGCAATCAGCCCCAGCATTTT | CASSIRQGGSNQPQHF
TRBJ1-2 | - | 15 | TRBV7-2 | - | TGTGCCAGCAGCTCGTACACCGGTCAGGGGTATGGCTACACCTTC | CASSSYTGQGYGYTF
TRBJ1-1 | - | 13 | TRBV5-1 | - | TGCGCCAGCCGATCCTCAGGCATACCTGAAGCTTTCTTT | CASRSSGIPEAFF
TRBJ2-3 | - | 17 | TRBV4-1 | TRBD2 | TGCGCCAGCAGCCTCGGGACTAGCGGGGGGGGAACGGATACGCAGTATTTT | CASSLGTSGGGTDTQYF
TRBJ2-1 | - | 13 | TRBV25-1 | - | TGTGCCAGCACCCTAGGGGATTGGGGTGAGCAGTTCTTC | CASTLGDWGEQFF
TRBJ1-1 | - | 18 | TRBV6-6 | TRBD1 | TGTGCCAGCAGTCAATTAAGGGGGACAGGGGGTACCAACACTGAAGCTTTCTTT | CASSQLRGTGGTNTEAFF
TRBJ1-2 | - | 14 | TRBV4-3 | TRBD1 | TGCGCCAGCCGTGGACAGGGCACTAACTATGGCTACACCTTC | CASRGQGTNYGYTF
TRBJ1-2 | - | 16 | TRBV12-5 | TRBD1 | TGTGCTAGTGGTTTGGACAGTGGACAGGGGGCTCTAGGCTACACCTTC | CASGLDSGQGALGYTF
TRBJ1-1 | - | 16 | TRBV28 | - | TGTGCCAGCAGTCCAAATCACAGGTTAGCAAACACTGAAGCTTTCTTT | CASSPNHRLANTEAFF
TRBJ1-3 | - | 14 | TRBV7-9 | TRBD1 | TGTGCCAGCAGCCCGGCCGACAGGGTATACACCATATATTTT | CASSPADRVYTIYF
TRBJ2-7 | - | 15 | TRBV3-1/TRBV3-2 | - | TGTGCCAGCAGCCAAGAAGGGGCAGTTTCAGACGAGCAGTACTTC | CASSQEGAVSDEQYF
TRBJ2-5 | once | 15 | TRBV7-9 | TRBD2 | TGTGCCAGCAGCCCCCCCCGCGGGGGTCGAGAGACCCAGTACTTC | CASSPPRGGRETQYF
TRBJ2-5 | - | 13 | TRBV6-5 | TRBD2 | TGTGCCAGCCGAGCCGCGGGGGTGGAGACCCAGTACTTC | CASRAAGVETQYF
TRBJ1-5 | - | 15 | TRBV6-7 | TRBD1 | TGTGCCAGCAGTTCCAGGACAGGGTACGGTCAGCCCCAGCATTTT | CASSSRTGYGQPQHF
TRBJ1-1 | - | 12 | TRBV29-1 | - | TGCAGCGTTCCTGCCGGTGGGGGCGACGCTTTCTTT | CSVPAGGGDAFF
TRBJ2-7 | few | 15 | TRBV6-6 | TRBD2 | TGTGCCAGCAGTACGCCGGGACTAGCGGCCTACGAGCAGTACTTC | CASSTPGLAAYEQYF
TRBJ1-6 | - | 14 | TRBV7-8 | - | TGTGCCAGCAGCTCCTGGACAGAAGGGTCACCCCTCCACTTT | CASSSWTEGSPLHF